One sample yielded the 30 T cell receptor beta chains listed below, sequenced in a study of blood T cell repertoires in COVID-19. TCRdb's copy holds only in-frame clones and misses some; the assay was immunoSEQ multiplex PCR. This sample has some 290,000 clones, with about nine tenths found just once. Sequencing used PBMCs or T cells enriched from blood (not recorded which). The receptors originated from a woman aged 40 to 50 with acute COVID-19.

The rearrangement links TRBV11-2 to TRBJ2-1; 10 bases line up with TRBD2. The CDR3 runs to 14 residues. The germline V gene has CDR1 SGHAT and CDR2 FQNNGV. V lost 5 bases, J lost 6 bases, and 4 bases stayed unmatched. This CDR3 reads CASSLAGDSNEQFF. The CDR3 nucleotides read TGTGCCAGCAGCCTAGCGGGAGACTCCAATGAGCAGTTCTTC.

This clone came up once. The CDR3 nucleotides read TGTGCCAGCAGCGCGGGACTAGCTGAGACCCAGTACTTC. It is translated as CASSAGLAETQYF. This sequence joins TRBV5-4 and TRBJ2-5; 9 bases match TRBD2. The CDR3 loop spans 13 amino acids. Germline loops: CDR1 SGHNT, CDR2 YYREEE (reference sequence). V dropped 4 bases and J dropped 5; count of bases not matched to a gene: 3. Variable domain in full (rest from reference TRBV5-4 and TRBJ2-5): ETGVTQSPTHLIKTRGQQVTLRCSSQSGHNTVSWYQQALGQGPQFIFQYYREEENGRGNFPPRFSGLQFPNYSSELNVNALELDDSALYLCASSAGLAETQYFGPGTRLLVL.

This clone appeared once. The chain combines TRBV7-8 with TRBJ2-5; D is possibly TRBD1 (5 bases). V was trimmed by 1 base and J by 1 base, leaving 13 bases between them. Germline CDR1 is SGHVS and CDR2 is FQNEAQ. The CDR3 consists of 16 residues. The DNA for the CDR3 is TGTGCCAGCAGCTTAGGGTCAAGGACAATCCAAGAGACCCAGTACTTC. Translation: CASSLGSRTIQETQYF.

This sequence joins TRBV7-2 and TRBJ2-3, with TRBD2 identical over 13 bases. After removal of 7 bases from V and 4 bases from J, the junction contained 8 bases not matched to a gene. This CDR3 spans 16 amino acids. CDR1 and CDR2 (germline): SGHTA, FQGNSA. The CDR3 here is CASNPGTSGNSDTQYF. As DNA, the CDR3 is TGTGCCAGCAACCCGGGGACTAGCGGGAACTCAGATACGCAGTATTTT.

V usage is TRBV5-1 and J usage is TRBJ1-1, with 7 positions matching TRBD1. This CDR3 region has 15 residues. Trimming removed 0 bases from V and 4 bases from J; junction bases left unmatched: 6. Germline lookup yields CDR1 SGHRS and CDR2 YFSETQ. The DNA for the CDR3 is TGCGCCAGCAGCTTGGATCAGGGGGTTATCACTGAAGCTTTCTTT. It yields the protein CASSLDQGVITEAFF.

Note on this clone: This specimen includes other DNA sequences encoding the same CDR3. The rearrangement joins TRBV5-1 to TRBJ1-6; 7 nucleotides agree with TRBD1. The CDR3 has 14 residues. Unmatched junction bases numbered 0, after V lost 0 bases and J lost 6 bases. CDR1 SGHRS and CDR2 YFSETQ come from the germline V gene. The CDR3 nucleotides are TGCGCCAGCAGCTTGGGACAGGGTAATTCACCCCTCCACTTT. Translating gives CASSLGQGNSPLHF.

This sequence joins TRBV19 and TRBJ1-2; 8 bases are a match to TRBD1. This CDR3 contains 13 residues. CDR1 and CDR2 from the germline V gene are LNHDA and SQIVND (reference sequence). V was clipped by 6 bases and J by 3 bases; unmatched bases: 3. CDR3 bases: TGTGCCAGTAGCCGACAGGGGCACTATGGCTACACCTTC. It encodes CASSRQGHYGYTF.

The rearrangement links TRBV30 to TRBJ1-3; D not certain. CDR1 is GTSNPN and CDR2 is SVGIG in the germline V gene (reference sequence). V was trimmed by 5 bases and J by 0 bases, leaving 11 bases between them. This CDR3 region has 14 residues. CDR3 DNA sequence: TGTGCCTGGGTTTTCTCGGGCTCTGGAAACACCATATATTTT. Translation gives CAWVFSGSGNTIYF.

V is TRBV5-8 and J is TRBJ1-1, with a tentative D call TRBD1 (6 bases). Germline CDR1 reads SGHTS; CDR2 reads YDEGEE. This CDR3 is built from 15 residues. Trimming shortened V by 2 bases and J by 5 bases, and 16 bases separated the two germline ends. The DNA for the CDR3 is TGTGCCAGCAGCTTTCAGACACAAACAGGGACTGAAGCTTTCTTT. Encoded protein: CASSFQTQTGTEAFF.

This chain uses TRBV5-1 with TRBJ2-3, with 11 bases identical to TRBD2. The CDR3 length is 16 residues. Germline V gene data show CDR1 as SGHRS and CDR2 as YFSETQ. V lost 3 bases, J lost 4 bases, and 7 bases stayed unmatched. This CDR3 is CASSSVAGGSADTQYF. DNA for the CDR3: TGCGCCAGCAGCTCGGTAGCGGGAGGGTCTGCAGATACGCAGTATTTT. The full variable domain, completed using reference TRBV5-1 and TRBJ2-3, is KAGVTQTPRYLIKTRGQQVTLSCSPISGHRSVSWYQQTPGQGLQFLFEYFSETQRNKGNFPGRFSGRQFSNSRSEMNVSTLELGDSALYLCASSSVAGGSADTQYFGPGTRLTVL.

V is TRBV5-1 and J is TRBJ1-5, with unresolved D. Trimming cost V 4 bases and J 6 bases, with 8 bases left between them. The CDR3 spans 12 residues. Germline V gives CDR1 SGHRS, CDR2 YFSETQ. This chain's CDR3 is CASSPEGQPQHF. The DNA of the CDR3 is TGCGCCAGCAGCCCGGAGGGTCAGCCCCAGCATTTT.

This rearrangement joins TRBV7-8 to TRBJ1-2; 7 bases agree with TRBD1. Looked up from germline, CDR1 is SGHVS and CDR2 is FQNEAQ. The CDR3 spans 16 residues. The junction had 9 bases not matched to a gene; V was cut back by 5 bases and J by 0 bases. In DNA form, the CDR3 reads TGTGCCAGCAGCCTCCTTGGGCAGGGGGCTAACTATGGCTACACCTTC. This gives the protein CASSLLGQGANYGYTF. The variable domain in full, completed from reference TRBV7-8 and TRBJ1-2, reads GAGVSQSPRYKVAKRGQDVALRCDPISGHVSLFWYQQALGQGPEFLTYFQNEAQLDKSGLPSDRFFAERPEGSVSTLKIQRTQQEDSAVYLCASSLLGQGANYGYTFGSGTRLTVV.

The CDR3 DNA reads as TGCGCCAGCAGCCTAACTCGACAGGGGGCAAGCACAGATACGCAGTATTTT. It specifies CASSLTRQGASTDTQYF. The J gene is TRBJ2-3, the V gene TRBV5-1, with 10 bases that match TRBD1. The CDR3 sequence is 17 residues long. The V gene's germline CDR1 is SGHRS and CDR2 YFSETQ. V shed 4 bases, J shed 0 bases, and the junction held 8 bases outside the gene matches.

The rearrangement links TRBV24-1 to TRBJ2-3; 7 bases fit TRBD2. V shed 9 bases and J 2 bases; nucleotides not matched to a gene: 7. This CDR3 is 14 amino acids long. CDR1 is KGHDR and CDR2 is SFDVKD in the germline V gene. CDR3 amino acids: CATRSGNPTDTQYF. The CDR3, as DNA: TGTGCCACCCGGAGCGGGAATCCCACAGATACGCAGTATTTT.

The rearrangement uses TRBV29-1 and TRBJ1-2; D gene ambiguous. The V gene's germline CDR1 is SQVTM and CDR2 ANQGSEA. Between the trimmed V and J ends, which lost 5 bases and 4 bases, there was a span of 14 bases. The CDR3 loop spans 13 amino acids. Written as DNA, the CDR3 is TGCAGCGTTCAAATCGGCGCGGGCTATGGCTACACCTTC. Protein sequence: CSVQIGAGYGYTF.

This rearrangement joins TRBV7-3 to TRBJ2-7, with 8 nucleotides matching TRBD1. The CDR3 extends over 15 amino acids. Trimming took 2 bases from V and 4 from J; bases not matched to a gene: 7. The germline CDR1 and CDR2 sequences are SGHTA and FQGTGA. The CDR3 DNA reads as TGTGCCAGCAGCTTACGCCCGGGACAGGAGTACGAGCAGTACTTC. Translating it yields CASSLRPGQEYEQYF.

This clone was observed a handful of times. The junction departs from the called germline gene at one end, perhaps through a read error. This chain links TRBV6-1 with TRBJ2-7; D is uncertain. Germline V lookup: CDR1 MNHNS, CDR2 SASEGT. This CDR3 contains 11 residues. The CDR3 reads CASSEGTPKHF. The DNA for the CDR3 is TGTGCCAGCAGTGAAGGAACCCCTAAGCACTTC.

The rearrangement joins TRBV27 to TRBJ1-1; D gene unclear. The ends were cut back, 2 bases at V and 4 bases at J, with 8 bases in the middle. The CDR3 has 13 amino acids. The germline CDR1 and CDR2 sequences are MNHEY and SMNVEV (reference sequence). The CDR3 DNA reads TGTGCCAGCAGTTTAGGAGGGCTCACTGAAGCTTTCTTT. Amino acids: CASSLGGLTEAFF.

The chain joins TRBV30 to TRBJ1-1; D is ambiguous. This CDR3 has 13 residues. V lost 4 bases to trimming and J lost 0 bases, with 9 bases between them. CDR1 GTSNPN and CDR2 SVGIG come from the germline V gene (reference sequence). Written as DNA, the CDR3 is TGTGCCTGGACTAGCGACCTGAACACTGAAGCTTTCTTT. It translates to CAWTSDLNTEAFF.

V and J are TRBV24-1 and TRBJ2-2; 11 bases align to TRBD1. Per the germline V gene, CDR1 is KGHDR and CDR2 is SFDVKD. J gave up 7 bases and V 4 bases, and 7 bases lay outside the gene matches. The CDR3 sequence is 16 residues long. In DNA form, the CDR3 reads TGTGCCACCAGTGACCCGGACAGGGGGCGGGACGGGGAGCTGTTTTTT. This translates into CATSDPDRGRDGELFF.

The rearrangement uses TRBV18 and TRBJ1-1; 9 bases map to TRBD1. Germline V gene data show CDR1 as KGHSH and CDR2 as LQKENI. The CDR3 is made up of 14 amino acids. Germline trimming cut 4 bases from V and 1 base from J; bases unmatched to any gene: 1. Written as DNA, the CDR3 is TGTGCCAGCTCACAACAGGGGGCGAACACTGAAGCTTTCTTT. It codes for CASSQQGANTEAFF.

Only one count was recorded for this clone. The rearrangement uses TRBV18 and TRBJ1-4; D possibly corresponds to TRBD1 (6 bases). Germline CDR1 and CDR2: KGHSH and LQKENI. The CDR3 contains 19 residues. Trimming took off 3 bases at V and 0 bases at J, with 20 bases between the two ends. CDR3 coding DNA: TGTGCCAGCTCACCTCTGAGGGGCCCAGGGGACGCAACTAATGAAAAACTGTTTTTT. Translated: CASSPLRGPGDATNEKLFF.

V is TRBV28 and J is TRBJ1-2, with 10 bases aligning to TRBD1. The CDR3 is made up of 15 amino acids. J gave up 7 bases and V 2 bases, and 7 bases lay outside the gene matches. Germline V CDR1 and CDR2: MDHEN, SYDVKM. CDR3 loop: CASSLPGQGGFGYTF. The CDR3 nucleotides are TGTGCCAGCAGTTTACCCGGACAGGGGGGCTTTGGCTACACCTTC.

CDR3 region: CAISESEGRANEQFF. The DNA for the CDR3 is TGTGCCATCAGTGAGTCGGAGGGGAGGGCTAATGAGCAGTTCTTC. The rearrangement joins TRBV10-3 to TRBJ2-1; TRBD2 matches 7 bases. The germline CDR1 and CDR2 sequences are ENHRY and SYGVKD. CDR3 length: 15 residues. V shed 0 bases and J 7 bases; nucleotides not matched to a gene: 6.

The rearrangement uses TRBV6-5 and TRBJ2-1, with 7 bases matching TRBD1. The CDR3 is 13 residues long. The trim removed 4 bases at V and 6 bases at J, leaving 3 bases unmatched. From germline, CDR1 is MNHEY and CDR2 SVGAGI. CDR3 sequence reads: CASSFGTANEQFF. CDR3 DNA: TGTGCCAGCAGTTTCGGGACAGCCAATGAGCAGTTCTTC.

V usage is TRBV19 and J usage is TRBJ1-5; D is uncertain. Germline V gives CDR1 LNHDA, CDR2 SQIVND (reference sequence). The ends were cut back, 7 bases at V and 0 bases at J, with 13 bases in the middle. The CDR3 consists of 15 residues. The CDR3, as DNA: TGTGCCAGTACCCCCGACATATATAGCAATCAGCCCCAGCATTTT. The encoded protein is CASTPDIYSNQPQHF. The complete variable domain, with remaining parts taken from reference TRBV19 and TRBJ1-5, reads DGGITQSPKYLFRKEGQNVTLSCEQNLNHDAMYWYRQDPGQGLRLIYYSQIVNDFQKGDIAEGYSVSREKKESFPLTVTSAQKNPTAFYLCASTPDIYSNQPQHFGDGTRLSIL.

The table lists this clone with a few counts. The chain joins TRBV19 to TRBJ2-3; 11 bases align to TRBD1. Germline trimming cut 0 bases from V and 5 bases from J; bases unmatched to any gene: 7. Germline V gene lookup returns CDR1 LNHDA and CDR2 SQIVND (reference sequence). The CDR3 extends over 17 amino acids. The CDR3, as DNA: TGTGCCAGTAGTATAGATCGAGGACAGGGGGCTAAAGATACGCAGTATTTT. Amino acids: CASSIDRGQGAKDTQYF.

This clone has just one count. The rearrangement links TRBV7-2 to TRBJ2-5, with a possible D match to TRBD1 (5 bases). This CDR3 region has 14 residues. Germline V CDR1 and CDR2: SGHTA, FQGNSA. V shed 0 bases and J shed 1 base, with 6 bases lying between them. CDR3 region: CASSLATAQETQYF. DNA for the CDR3: TGTGCCAGCAGCTTAGCGACAGCCCAAGAGACCCAGTACTTC.

This clone showed up just once. CDR3 amino acids: CASSVSINQPQHF. The CDR3 coding sequence is TGTGCCAGCAGTGTGTCCATTAATCAGCCCCAGCATTTT. V usage is TRBV2 and J usage is TRBJ1-5; D is uncertain. V was pared by 4 bases and J by 4 bases, with 8 bases between. The CDR3 runs 13 residues. Germline values: CDR1 SNHLY, CDR2 FYNNEI.

The chain joins TRBV19 to TRBJ1-2; no reliable D call. The germline V gene encodes CDR1 LNHDA and CDR2 SQIVND (reference sequence). V gave up 5 bases and J gave up 1 base, with 11 bases separating them. The CDR3 contains 14 residues. The CDR3 spells CASSPDTLNYGYTF. DNA of the CDR3: TGTGCCAGTAGTCCAGACACCCTTAACTATGGCTACACCTTC.